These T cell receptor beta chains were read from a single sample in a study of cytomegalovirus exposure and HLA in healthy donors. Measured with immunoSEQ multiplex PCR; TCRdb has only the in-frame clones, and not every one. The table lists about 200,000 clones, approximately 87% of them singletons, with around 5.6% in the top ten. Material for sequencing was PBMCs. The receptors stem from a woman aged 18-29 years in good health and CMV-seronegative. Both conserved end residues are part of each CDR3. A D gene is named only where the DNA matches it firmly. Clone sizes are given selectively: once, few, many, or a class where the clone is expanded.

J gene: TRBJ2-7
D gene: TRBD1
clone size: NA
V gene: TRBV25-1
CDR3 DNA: TGTGCCAGCAGTGACACTGGGACAGGCGGCTGGTACGAGCAGTACTTC
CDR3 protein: CASSDTGTGGWYEQYF

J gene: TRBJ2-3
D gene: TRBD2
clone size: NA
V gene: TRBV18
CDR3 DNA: TGTGCCAGCTCAGGGACTAGCGTCCCCGAGGGCGATACGCAGTATTTT
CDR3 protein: CASSGTSVPEGDTQYF

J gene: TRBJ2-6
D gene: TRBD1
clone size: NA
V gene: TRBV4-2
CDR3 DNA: TGTGCCAGCAGTGTCAGTGGACAGGGGGTATCTGGGGCCAACGTCCTGACTTTC
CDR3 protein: CASSVSGQGVSGANVLTF

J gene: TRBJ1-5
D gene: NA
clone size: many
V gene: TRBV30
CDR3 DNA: TGTGCCTGGGGATCTGGCGCAAATACAGCCCAGCATTTT
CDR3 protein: CAWGSGANTAQHF

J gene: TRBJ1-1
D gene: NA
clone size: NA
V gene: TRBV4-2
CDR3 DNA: TGTGCCAGCGGGGGGCCGATGGGAGGTGGGGTTGGAGCTTTCTTT
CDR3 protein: CASGGPMGGGVGAFF

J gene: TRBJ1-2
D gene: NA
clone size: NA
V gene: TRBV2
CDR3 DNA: TGTGCCAGCAGTGATGTTGCAGAAATTTATGGCTACACCTTC
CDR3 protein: CASSDVAEIYGYTF

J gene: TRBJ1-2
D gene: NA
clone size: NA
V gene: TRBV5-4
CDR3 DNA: TGTGCCAGCAGCTTCAGGAATGGAGGTAAAGGCTACACCTTC
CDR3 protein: CASSFRNGGKGYTF

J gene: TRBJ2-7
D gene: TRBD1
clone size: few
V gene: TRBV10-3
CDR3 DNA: TGTGCCATCAGCCGACAGGGGGCCTACGAGCAGTACTTC
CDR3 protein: CAISRQGAYEQYF

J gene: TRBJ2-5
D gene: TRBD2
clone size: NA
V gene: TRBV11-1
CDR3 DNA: TGTGCCAGCAGCTTGGGGCCGGGGACGGGAGGAGAGACCCAGTACTTC
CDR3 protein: CASSLGPGTGGETQYF

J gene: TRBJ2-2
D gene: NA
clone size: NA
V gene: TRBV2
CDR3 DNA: TGTGCCAGCAGTGCTAGCGTCAACAGGGGGGAGCTGTTTTTT
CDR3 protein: CASSASVNRGELFF

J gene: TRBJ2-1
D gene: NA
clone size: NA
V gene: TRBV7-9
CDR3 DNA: TGTGCCAGCAGCTCACCCTGGGCCAACAATGAGCAGTTCTTC
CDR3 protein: CASSSPWANNEQFF

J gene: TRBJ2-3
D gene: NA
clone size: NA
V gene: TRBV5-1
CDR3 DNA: TGCGCCAGCAGCCCGGGGGGCTACACAGATACGCAGTATTTT
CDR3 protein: CASSPGGYTDTQYF

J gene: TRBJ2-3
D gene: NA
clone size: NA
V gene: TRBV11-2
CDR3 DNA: TGTGCCAGCAGCGTAGGTCGTAACAGGGCGACAGATACGCAGTATTTT
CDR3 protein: CASSVGRNRATDTQYF

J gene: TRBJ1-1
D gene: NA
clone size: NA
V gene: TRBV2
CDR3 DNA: TGTGCCAGCAGTGAAAACCTGGCCGGCACTGAAGCTTTCTTT
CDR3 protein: CASSENLAGTEAFF

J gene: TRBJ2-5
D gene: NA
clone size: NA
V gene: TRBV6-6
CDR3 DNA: TGTGCCACCGCAACCCGACAGCGGGAAGAGACCCAGTACTTC
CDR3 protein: CATATRQREETQYF

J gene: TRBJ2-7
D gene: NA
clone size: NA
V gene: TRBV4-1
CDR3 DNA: TGCGCCAGCAGCCCCCGTGACAGGCTTCAGGAGCAGTACTTC
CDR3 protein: CASSPRDRLQEQYF

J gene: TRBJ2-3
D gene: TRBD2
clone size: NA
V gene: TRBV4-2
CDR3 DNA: TGTGCCAGCAGCCGCGGGACTAGCGGGGGGTATTATAGCACAGATACGCAGTATTTT
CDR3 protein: CASSRGTSGGYYSTDTQYF

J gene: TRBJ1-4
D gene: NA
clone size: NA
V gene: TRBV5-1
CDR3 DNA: TGCGCCAGCAGCCCGGGATACGAGGAAAAACTGTTTTTT
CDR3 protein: CASSPGYEEKLFF

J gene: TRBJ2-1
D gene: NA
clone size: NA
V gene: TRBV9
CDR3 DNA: TGTGCCAGCAGCGTAGGGGACCGCCTCTACAATGAGCAGTTCTTC
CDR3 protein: CASSVGDRLYNEQFF

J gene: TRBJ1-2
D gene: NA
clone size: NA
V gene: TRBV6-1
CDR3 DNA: TGTGCCAGCAGTACCCCGGGGCCCTATGGCTACACCTTC
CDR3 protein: CASSTPGPYGYTF

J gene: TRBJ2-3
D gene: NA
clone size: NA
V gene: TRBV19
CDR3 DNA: TGTGCCAGTAGTATAGCAGGGGCATCTAGCACAGATACGCAGTATTTT
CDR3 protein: CASSIAGASSTDTQYF

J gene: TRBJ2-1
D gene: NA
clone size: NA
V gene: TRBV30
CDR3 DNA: TGTGCCTGGAGTGTACGGCTGAGCTCCTACAATGAGCAGTTCTTC
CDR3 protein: CAWSVRLSSYNEQFF

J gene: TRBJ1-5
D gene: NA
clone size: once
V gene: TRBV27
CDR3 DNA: TGTGCCAGCACCGCGGGGGGGGAAAATCAGCCCCAGCATTTT
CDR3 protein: CASTAGGENQPQHF

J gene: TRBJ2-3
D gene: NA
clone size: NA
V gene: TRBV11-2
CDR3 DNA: TGTGCCAGCAGCTTTGGGGGGGCTCTCACAGATACGCAGTATTTT
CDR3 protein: CASSFGGALTDTQYF

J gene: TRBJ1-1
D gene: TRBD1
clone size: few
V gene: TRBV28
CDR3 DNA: TGTGCCAGCACCAAGGGAGGGGGCGGACTCACTGAAGCTTTCTTT
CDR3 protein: CASTKGGGGLTEAFF

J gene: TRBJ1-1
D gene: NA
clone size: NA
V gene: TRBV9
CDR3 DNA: TGTGCCAGCAGCGCCGGAGGGGGACCGAACACTGAAGCTTTCTTT
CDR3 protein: CASSAGGGPNTEAFF

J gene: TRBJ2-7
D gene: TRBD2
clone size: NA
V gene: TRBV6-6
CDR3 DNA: TGTGCCAGCAGCCCACTACTAGCGTCGAGCTCCTACGAGCAGTACTTC
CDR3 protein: CASSPLLASSSYEQYF

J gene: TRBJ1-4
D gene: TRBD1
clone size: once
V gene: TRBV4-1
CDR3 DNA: TGCGCCAGCAGCCAAGTAGGGTACCGGGACAGGGAGGAAAAACTGTTTTTT
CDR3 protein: CASSQVGYRDREEKLFF

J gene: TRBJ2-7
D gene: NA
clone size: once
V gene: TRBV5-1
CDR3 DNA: TGCGCCAGCAGCCGGGACGGAAACTCCTACGAGCAGTACTTC
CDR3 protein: CASSRDGNSYEQYF

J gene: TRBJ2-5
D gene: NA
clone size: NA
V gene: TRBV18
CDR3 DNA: TGTGCCAGCTCACCGAACAGCCAAGAGACCCAGTACTTC
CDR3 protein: CASSPNSQETQYF

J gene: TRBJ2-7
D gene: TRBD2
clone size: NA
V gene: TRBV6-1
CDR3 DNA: TGTGCCAGCAGTGACGGACTAGCGGGGTCCGCCTACGAGCAGTACTTC
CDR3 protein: CASSDGLAGSAYEQYF

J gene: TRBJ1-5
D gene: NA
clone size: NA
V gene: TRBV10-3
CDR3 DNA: TGTGCCATCAGTGAGTCGACAGTCACCAATCAGCCCCAGCATTTT
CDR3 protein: CAISESTVTNQPQHF

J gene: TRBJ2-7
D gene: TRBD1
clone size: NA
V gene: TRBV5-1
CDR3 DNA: TGCGCCAGCAGCTCCCCGGGACAGGGACGCTACGAGCAGTACTTC
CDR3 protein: CASSSPGQGRYEQYF

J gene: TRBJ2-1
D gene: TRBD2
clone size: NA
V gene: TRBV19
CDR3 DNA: TGTGCCAGTAGCACTAGCGGGGGGCCAGGAACTGAGCAGTTCTTC
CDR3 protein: CASSTSGGPGTEQFF

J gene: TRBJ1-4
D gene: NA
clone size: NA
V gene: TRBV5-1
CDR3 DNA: TGCGCCAGCAGCTTGGCCAGCACTAATGAAAAACTGTTTTTT
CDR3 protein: CASSLASTNEKLFF

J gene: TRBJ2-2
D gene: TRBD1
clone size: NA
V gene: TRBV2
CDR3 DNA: TGTGCCAGCAGTGAAACAGGGGTGACCGGGGAGCTGTTTTTT
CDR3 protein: CASSETGVTGELFF

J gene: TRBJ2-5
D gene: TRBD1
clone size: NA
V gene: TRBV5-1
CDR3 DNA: TGCGCCAGCAGGGAGACAGGGAATAACCAAGAGACCCAGTACTTC
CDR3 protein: CASRETGNNQETQYF

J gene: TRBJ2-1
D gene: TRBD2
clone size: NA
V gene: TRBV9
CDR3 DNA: TGTGCCAGCAGCCCGGGGGGAGCTAGCGGGAGCCAGTACAATGAGCAGTTCTTC
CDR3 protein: CASSPGGASGSQYNEQFF

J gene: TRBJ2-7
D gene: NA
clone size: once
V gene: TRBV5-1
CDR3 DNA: TGCGCCAGCAGCTTACAACCCCGGGACCCCACTGGCGAGCAGTACTTC
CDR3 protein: CASSLQPRDPTGEQYF

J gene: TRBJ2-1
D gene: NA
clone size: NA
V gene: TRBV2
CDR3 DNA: TGTGCCAGCAGTGAAGGCGGATCCTACAATGAGCAGTTCTTC
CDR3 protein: CASSEGGSYNEQFF

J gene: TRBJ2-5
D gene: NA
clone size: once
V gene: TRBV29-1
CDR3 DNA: TGCAGCGTGCGACCACAGGGACCAGAGACCCAGTACTTC
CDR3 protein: CSVRPQGPETQYF

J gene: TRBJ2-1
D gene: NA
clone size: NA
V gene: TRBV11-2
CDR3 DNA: TGTGCCAGCAGCCCCACTGTGCTTGACAAGGGCAATGAGCAGTTCTTC
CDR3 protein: CASSPTVLDKGNEQFF

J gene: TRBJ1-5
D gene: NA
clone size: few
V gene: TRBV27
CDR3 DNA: TGTGCCAGCAGTTTATCCACGGGGAGTGGCAATCAGCCCCAGCATTTT
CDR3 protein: CASSLSTGSGNQPQHF

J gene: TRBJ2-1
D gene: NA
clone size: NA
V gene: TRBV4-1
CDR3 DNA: TGCGCCAGCAGCCAAGATGAACAGTTCAAGCAGTTCTTC
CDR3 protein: CASSQDEQFKQFF

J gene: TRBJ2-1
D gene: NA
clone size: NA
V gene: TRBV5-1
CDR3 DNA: TGCGCCAGCAGCTTGTTGGGGCCGGAAGGCAATGAGCAGTTCTTC
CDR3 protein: CASSLLGPEGNEQFF

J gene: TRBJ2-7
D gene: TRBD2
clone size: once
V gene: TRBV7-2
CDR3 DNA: TGTGCCAGCAGCTCCGGACTAGCGGTATCCTACGAGCAGTACTTC
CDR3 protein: CASSSGLAVSYEQYF

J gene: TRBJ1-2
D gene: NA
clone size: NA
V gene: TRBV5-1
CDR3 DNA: TGCGCCAGCAGCTTAGGAGGGGAGGGGAACTATGGCTACACCTTC
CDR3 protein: CASSLGGEGNYGYTF

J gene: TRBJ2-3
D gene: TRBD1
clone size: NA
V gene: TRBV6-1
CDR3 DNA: TGTGCCAGCAGTGTTTTGCCGGGACAGGGTTTTGGGGATACGCAGTATTTT
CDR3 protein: CASSVLPGQGFGDTQYF

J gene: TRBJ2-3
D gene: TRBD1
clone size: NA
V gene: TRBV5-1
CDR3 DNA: TGCGCCAGCAGCAGAGACAGGGCTAACACAGATACGCAGTATTTT
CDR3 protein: CASSRDRANTDTQYF

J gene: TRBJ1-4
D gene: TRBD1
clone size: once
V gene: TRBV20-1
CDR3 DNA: TGCAGTGCCCGGACAGGGCAAAAACTGTTTTTT
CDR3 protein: CSARTGQKLFF

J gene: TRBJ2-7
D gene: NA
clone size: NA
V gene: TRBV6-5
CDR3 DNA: TGTGCCAGCAGTTTCTCAGGGTCTTCCTACGAGCAGTACTTC
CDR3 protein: CASSFSGSSYEQYF

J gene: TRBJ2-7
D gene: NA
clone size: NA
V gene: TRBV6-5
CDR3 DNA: TGTGCCAGCGGTACTGGGCAGAGCTCCTACGAGCAGTACTTC
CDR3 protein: CASGTGQSSYEQYF

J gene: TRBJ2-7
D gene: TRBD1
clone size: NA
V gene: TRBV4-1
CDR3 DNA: TGCGCCAGCAGCCAAGAACCGCAGGGGGCGGGTGAGCAGTACTTC
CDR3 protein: CASSQEPQGAGEQYF

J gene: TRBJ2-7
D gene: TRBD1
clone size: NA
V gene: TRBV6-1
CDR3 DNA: TGTGCCAGCAGTGAAGGGACAGGGGCCTCCTACGAGCAGTACTTC
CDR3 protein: CASSEGTGASYEQYF

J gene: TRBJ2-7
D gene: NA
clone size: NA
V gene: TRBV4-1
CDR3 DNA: TGCGCCAGCAGCCAAGGCCCAGGGTCACCCTACGAGCAGTACTTC
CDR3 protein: CASSQGPGSPYEQYF

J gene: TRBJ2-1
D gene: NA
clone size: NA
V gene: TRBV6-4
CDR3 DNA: TGTGCCAGCAGTGGGGGTCCGGAGGGCAATGAGCAGTTCTTC
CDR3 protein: CASSGGPEGNEQFF

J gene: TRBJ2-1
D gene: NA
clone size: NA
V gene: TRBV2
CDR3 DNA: TGTGCCAGTGACGACAATGAGCAGTTCTTC
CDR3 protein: CASDDNEQFF

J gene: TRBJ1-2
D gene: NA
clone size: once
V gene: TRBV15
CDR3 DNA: TGTGCCACCAGCAGAGTAGCGGGGCCGGGATATTATTATGGCTACACCTTC
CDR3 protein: CATSRVAGPGYYYGYTF

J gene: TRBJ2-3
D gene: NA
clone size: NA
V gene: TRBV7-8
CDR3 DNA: TGTGCCAGCAGCTTTCCGCGGAGGGGCACAGATACGCAGTATTTT
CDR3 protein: CASSFPRRGTDTQYF